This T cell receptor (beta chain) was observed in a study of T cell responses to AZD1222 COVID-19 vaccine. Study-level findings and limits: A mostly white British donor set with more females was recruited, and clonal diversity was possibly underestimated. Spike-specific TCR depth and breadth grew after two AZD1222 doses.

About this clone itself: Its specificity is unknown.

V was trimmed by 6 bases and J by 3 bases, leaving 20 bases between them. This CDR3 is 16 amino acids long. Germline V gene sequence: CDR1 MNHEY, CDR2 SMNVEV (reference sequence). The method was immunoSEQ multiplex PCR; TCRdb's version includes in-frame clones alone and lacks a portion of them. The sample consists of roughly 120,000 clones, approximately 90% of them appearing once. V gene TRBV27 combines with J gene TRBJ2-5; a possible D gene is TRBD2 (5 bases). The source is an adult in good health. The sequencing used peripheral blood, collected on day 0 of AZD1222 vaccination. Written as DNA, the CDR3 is TGTGCCAGCAGACTCACCGGGATCGGCGCCGAAGAGACCCAGTACTTC. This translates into CASRLTGIGAEETQYF.